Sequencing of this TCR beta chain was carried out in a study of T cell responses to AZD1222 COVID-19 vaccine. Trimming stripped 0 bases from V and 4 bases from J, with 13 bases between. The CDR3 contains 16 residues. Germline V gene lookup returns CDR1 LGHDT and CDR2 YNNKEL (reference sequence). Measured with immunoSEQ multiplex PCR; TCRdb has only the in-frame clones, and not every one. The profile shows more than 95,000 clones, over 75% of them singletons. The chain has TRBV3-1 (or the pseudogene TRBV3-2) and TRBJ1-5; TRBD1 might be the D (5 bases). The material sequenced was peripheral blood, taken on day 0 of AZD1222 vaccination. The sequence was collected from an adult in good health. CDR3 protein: CASSQERGRGNQPQHF. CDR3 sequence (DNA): TGTGCCAGCAGCCAAGAAAGGGGCCGGGGAAATCAGCCCCAGCATTTT.